Presented here are 7 T cell receptor beta chains from one specimen sequenced in a study of blood T cell repertoires in COVID-19. Assay used: immunoSEQ multiplex PCR; TCRdb lists only in-frame clones, some missing. The table has 310,000 or so clones, around 88% seen once. Material: peripheral blood. The receptor set was obtained from a woman between 50 and 59 years old with acute or convalescent COVID-19.

The genes are TRBV6-5 and TRBJ2-7; TRBD1 aligns across 8 bases. CDR3 length: 14 amino acids. V gave up 8 bases and J gave up 1 base; unmatched junction bases: 7. CDR1 and CDR2 from the germline V gene are MNHEY and SVGAGI. For the CDR3, the DNA is TGTGCCAGCCGGACAGGGTTAGATTCCTACGAGCAGTACTTC. Translated, it gives CASRTGLDSYEQYF.

The chain uses TRBV30 and TRBJ1-4, with 9 bases lining up with TRBD1. Germline trimming cut 7 bases from V and 0 bases from J; bases unmatched to any gene: 15. The germline V gene has CDR1 GTSNPN and CDR2 SVGIG (reference sequence). This CDR3 is 18 amino acids long. The chain's CDR3 is CAFVGTGLKTATNEKLFF. The CDR3 bases are TGTGCCTTTGTCGGGACAGGGTTGAAGACAGCAACTAATGAAAAACTGTTTTTT.

The chain carries TRBV27 and TRBJ2-2; 8 nucleotides match TRBD1. This CDR3 contains 16 residues. V trimming: 6 bases; J trimming: 7 bases; junction bases outside the gene matches: 13. Germline V gene lookup returns CDR1 MNHEY and CDR2 SMNVEV (reference sequence). Written as DNA, the CDR3 is TGTGCCAGCAGACAACGAGGGGACAGGTACGACGGGGAGCTGTTTTTT. Translation gives CASRQRGDRYDGELFF.

The chain has TRBV7-2 and TRBJ2-2, with 8 bases identical to TRBD1. The CDR3 loop spans 16 amino acids. The V and J ends lost 0 bases and 4 bases, in that order; junction bases with no gene match: 4. Germline assignment: CDR1 SGHTA and CDR2 FQGNSA. In DNA form, the CDR3 reads TGTGCCAGCAGCTTAGCCTCGGGACAGGTCACCGGGGAGCTGTTTTTT. Residues: CASSLASGQVTGELFF.

The chain uses TRBV29-1 and TRBJ1-1; D gene unclear. Germline CDR1 is SQVTM and CDR2 is ANQGSEA. The V gene lost 7 bases and the J gene lost 3 bases, with 15 bases spanning the gap. This CDR3 comprises 13 residues. The CDR3 DNA reads as TGCAGCGCCGAGGACGGGGTGGACACTGAAGCTTTCTTT. The encoded protein is CSAEDGVDTEAFF. Combining the CDR3 with reference TRBV29-1 and TRBJ1-1 gives the whole variable domain SAVISQKPSRDICQRGTSLTIQCQVDSQVTMMFWYRQQPGQSLTLIATANQGSEATYESGFVIDKFPISRPNLTFSTLTVSNMSPEDSSIYLCSAEDGVDTEAFFGQGTRLTVV.

CDR3 sequence reads: CASAPYPGGPTNEQFF. CDR3 coding DNA: TGTGCCAGCGCCCCCTATCCGGGAGGGCCGACCAATGAGCAGTTCTTC. This rearrangement joins TRBV16 to TRBJ2-1, with TRBD2 matching 8 bases. The CDR3 is made up of 16 amino acids. V shed 8 bases and J 6 bases; nucleotides not matched to a gene: 15. Germline V gives CDR1 KGHSY, CDR2 FQNENV.

The J gene is TRBJ2-5, the V gene TRBV5-6; 9 bases agree with TRBD1. The CDR3 loop spans 14 amino acids. Trimming removed 4 bases from V and 6 bases from J; junction bases left unmatched: 7. Germline CDR1 SGHDT, CDR2 YYEEEE. CDR3 residues: CASSRGDRVKTQYF. CDR3 DNA: TGTGCCAGCAGCCGAGGGGACAGGGTAAAGACCCAGTACTTC.